Below, 26 T cell receptor beta chains from the same sample are listed, as sequenced in a study of blood T cell repertoires in COVID-19. Sequenced by immunoSEQ multiplex PCR; TCRdb stores in-frame clones only, minus some. This table has roughly 320,000 clones, 90% appearing once. Sequencing used PBMCs or T cells enriched from blood (not recorded which). The source of these receptors is a woman aged 25 to 39 who had been exposed to COVID-19.

The genes are TRBV4-1 and TRBJ1-4; D ambiguous. This CDR3 has 14 amino acids. Germline CDR1 reads MGHRA; CDR2 reads YSYEKL. V lost 0 bases and J lost 4, with 6 bases in between. The CDR3 DNA is TGCGCCAGCAGCCAAGATTGGAGTAATGAAAAACTGTTTTTT. Translated, it gives CASSQDWSNEKLFF.

A word on this clone: Other nucleotide sequences in the sample specify the same CDR3. J is TRBJ1-1 and V is TRBV29-1; D might be TRBD1 (6 bases). V dropped 7 bases and J dropped 1 base, with 10 bases sitting between them. This CDR3 is built from 12 residues. Germline V gene sequence: CDR1 SQVTM, CDR2 ANQGSEA. The CDR3, as DNA: TGCAGCGCAGGACAGCCGAACACTGAAGCTTTCTTT. This translates into CSAGQPNTEAFF.

The rearrangement uses TRBV29-1 and TRBJ1-2; 7 bases fit TRBD1. CDR3 size: 13 residues. With 5 bases clipped from V and 0 bases from J, the junction kept 3 bases outside the gene matches. Germline CDR1 and CDR2: SQVTM and ANQGSEA. The CDR3 loop reads CSVTTGTNYGYTF. Here the CDR3 DNA reads TGCAGCGTTACGACAGGGACTAACTATGGCTACACCTTC.

This chain joins TRBV25-1 and TRBJ2-3; TRBD2 matches at 12 bases. V was clipped by 6 bases and J by 0 bases; unmatched bases: 1. Looked up from germline, CDR1 is MGHDK and CDR2 is SYGVNS. The CDR3 has 15 amino acids. The CDR3 loop reads CASRLAGGSTDTQYF. CDR3 nucleotide sequence: TGTGCCAGCAGACTAGCGGGGGGTAGCACAGATACGCAGTATTTT.

The V call is TRBV6-5, the J call TRBJ1-2, with 7 bases identical to TRBD1. CDR1 and CDR2 from the germline V gene are MNHEY and SVGAGI. With 4 bases clipped from V and 1 base from J, the junction kept 3 bases outside the gene matches. This CDR3 has 14 amino acids. The DNA for the CDR3 is TGTGCCAGCAGTTCGGACAGGCGTAACTATGGCTACACCTTC. Translation: CASSSDRRNYGYTF.

The count of this clone is one. The gene calls are TRBV10-3 and TRBJ2-2, with D possibly matching TRBD1 (5 bases). Trimming removed 7 bases at V and 5 bases at J, with 17 bases between. The germline V gene has CDR1 ENHRY and CDR2 SYGVKD. The CDR3 is 15 amino acids. This chain's CDR3 is CAINPTLSGTGELFF. The CDR3 DNA reads TGTGCCATCAACCCGACACTCTCAGGGACCGGGGAGCTGTTTTTT.

This chain joins TRBV2 and TRBJ2-5, with D possibly matching TRBD2 (5 bases). The V end was cut by 4 bases, the J end by 4 bases, with 13 bases between. The germline V gene encodes CDR1 SNHLY and CDR2 FYNNEI. This CDR3 spans 14 amino acids. The CDR3 region is CASSAVPEGETQYF. As DNA, the CDR3 is TGTGCCAGCAGTGCGGTCCCCGAGGGAGAGACCCAGTACTTC.

The genes are TRBV2 and TRBJ1-3, with D maybe TRBD1 (6 bases). The V and J ends lost 9 bases and 1 base respectively, with 16 bases between them. This CDR3 has 15 residues. CDR1 and CDR2 from the germline V gene are SNHLY and FYNNEI. CDR3 sequence reads: CASGGGAGSGNTIYF. CDR3 bases: TGTGCCAGTGGTGGGGGCGCAGGTTCTGGAAACACCATATATTTT. The variable domain in full, with the rest retrieved from reference TRBV2 and TRBJ1-3, is EPEVTQTPSHQVTQMGQEVILRCVPISNHLYFYWYRQILGQKVEFLVSFYNNEISEKSEIFDDQFSVERPDGSNFTLKIRSTKLEDSAMYFCASGGGAGSGNTIYFGEGSWLTVV.

This clone is a singleton in its sample. V gene TRBV19 combines with J gene TRBJ1-2, with D unresolved. Trimming shortened V by 6 bases and J by 2 bases, and 16 bases separated the two germline ends. There are 15 residues in the CDR3. CDR1 is LNHDA and CDR2 is SQIVND in the germline V gene (reference sequence). CDR3 in amino acids: CASSPLGQGNYGYTF. The CDR3 coding sequence is TGTGCCAGTAGCCCGCTGGGCCAAGGAAACTATGGCTACACCTTC.

The rearrangement joins TRBV5-8 to TRBJ2-1; 7 bases agree with TRBD1. The V gene end was trimmed by 5 bases and the J gene end by 4 bases; junction bases not matched to a gene: 6. From germline, CDR1 is SGHTS and CDR2 YDEGEE. CDR3 length equals 14 residues. The CDR3 region is CASRSGQEYNEQFF. The CDR3 bases are TGTGCCAGCAGGTCAGGACAGGAATACAATGAGCAGTTCTTC.

The DNA for the CDR3 is TGTGCCAGTAGTATCCGGACAGGGAGTCCCGTGAACACTGAAGCTTTCTTT. Protein product: CASSIRTGSPVNTEAFF. The chain joins TRBV19 to TRBJ1-1, with 8 positions matching TRBD1. Germline V gives CDR1 LNHDA, CDR2 SQIVND (reference sequence). Unmatched junction bases numbered 9, after V lost 3 bases and J lost 0 bases. This CDR3 region has 17 residues.

CDR3 amino acids: CASSLSGVGQGSQPQHF. DNA of the CDR3: TGTGCCAGCAGCTTAAGTGGCGTAGGGCAGGGGAGTCAGCCCCAGCATTTT. This chain links TRBV7-8 with TRBJ1-5; possibly TRBD1 for D (6 bases). The CDR3 covers 17 residues. The germline V gene has CDR1 SGHVS and CDR2 FQNEAQ. Trimming left V 2 bases short and J 6 bases short, with 20 bases between.

The chain combines TRBV5-5 with TRBJ1-1, with D perhaps TRBD1 (5 bases). V was clipped by 4 bases and J by 2 bases, with 15 bases between them. The CDR3 has 15 residues. CDR1 is SGHKS and CDR2 is YYEKEE in the germline V gene (reference sequence). The CDR3 is CASSKTVGHNTEAFF. The CDR3 coding sequence is TGTGCCAGCAGCAAAACGGTTGGACACAACACTGAAGCTTTCTTT.

As concerns this clone: One end of the junction is discordant with germline, which a read error may explain. The rearrangement uses TRBV30 and TRBJ1-2, with TRBD1 matching over 9 bases. CDR3 length equals 12 residues. In germline, CDR1 is GTSNPN, CDR2 SVGIG (reference sequence). The CDR3 here is CAWSDMGTGPLF. The CDR3 nucleotides read TGTGCCTGGAGTGACATGGGGACAGGGCCCCTCTTC. The whole variable domain, remainder taken from reference TRBV30 and TRBJ1-2, is SQTIHQWPATLVQPVGSPLSLECTVEGTSNPNLYWYRQAAGRGLQLLFYSVGIGQISSEVPQNLSASRPQDRQFILSSKKLLLSDSGFYLCAWSDMGTGPLFGSGTRLTVV.

This sequence joins TRBV6-1 and TRBJ2-2, with a possible D match to TRBD1 (5 bases). The CDR3 is 17 residues long. The V end lost 4 bases, the J end lost 4 bases, and 19 bases lay between the germline ends. The germline gives CDR1 MNHNS, CDR2 SASEGT. The CDR3 protein is CASSAPRGYVTTGELFF. CDR3 nucleotides: TGTGCCAGCAGTGCACCAAGGGGTTATGTGACCACCGGGGAGCTGTTTTTT.

The chain carries TRBV2 and TRBJ2-7; the D gene is possibly TRBD2 (5 bases). The V and J ends lost 9 bases and 0 bases respectively, with 9 bases between them. Germline V gives CDR1 SNHLY, CDR2 FYNNEI. CDR3 length: 12 amino acids. The CDR3 here is CASEGLSYEQYF. DNA of the CDR3: TGTGCCAGTGAGGGCCTCTCCTACGAGCAGTACTTC.

This clone appeared once. Other nucleotide sequences in the sample specify the same CDR3. The chain combines TRBV3-1 (or the pseudogene TRBV3-2) with TRBJ1-2; unclear D gene. CDR1 is LGHDT, CDR2 YNNKEL, per germline (reference sequence). The CDR3 consists of 12 residues. Trimming took off 2 bases at V and 4 bases at J, with 5 bases between the two ends. The CDR3, as DNA: TGTGCCAGCAGCCAACCGGGCTATGGCTACACCTTC. This gives the protein CASSQPGYGYTF.

The chain has TRBV19 and TRBJ1-2; D not certain. The CDR3 totals 11 residues. The germline gives CDR1 LNHDA, CDR2 SQIVND (reference sequence). Trimming removed 1 base at V and 8 bases at J, with 5 bases between. This CDR3 is CASSIGPGYTF. The CDR3 DNA reads TGTGCCAGTAGTATAGGTCCAGGCTACACCTTC.

The genes are TRBV7-6 and TRBJ1-6; a weak D match, TRBD1 (6 bases). The germline CDR1 and CDR2 sequences are SGHVS and FNYEAQ. V was trimmed by 2 bases and J by 8 bases, leaving 16 bases between them. This CDR3 is built from 16 residues. CDR3 region: CASSLMGAGPHSPLHF. The CDR3 DNA sequence: TGTGCCAGCAGCTTAATGGGGGCAGGGCCCCATTCACCCCTCCACTTT. The complete variable domain, with remaining parts taken from reference TRBV7-6 and TRBJ1-6, reads GAGVSQSPRYKVTKRGQDVALRCDPISGHVSLYWYRQALGQGPEFLTYFNYEAQQDKSGLPNDRFSAERPEGSISTLTIQRTEQRDSAMYRCASSLMGAGPHSPLHFGNGTRLTVT.

The chain employs TRBV5-1 and TRBJ2-2; 7 nucleotides agree with TRBD1. Germline trimming cut 4 bases from V and 0 bases from J; bases unmatched to any gene: 3. Germline CDR1 SGHRS, CDR2 YFSETQ. The CDR3 spans 15 residues. The CDR3 bases are TGCGCCAGCAGCGAAGGACAGGCGAACACCGGGGAGCTGTTTTTT. This gives the protein CASSEGQANTGELFF. Full variable domain (rest looked up from reference TRBV5-1 and TRBJ2-2): KAGVTQTPRYLIKTRGQQVTLSCSPISGHRSVSWYQQTPGQGLQFLFEYFSETQRNKGNFPGRFSGRQFSNSRSEMNVSTLELGDSALYLCASSEGQANTGELFFGEGSRLTVL.

The J gene is TRBJ2-7, the V gene TRBV7-2, with 8 bases lining up with TRBD2. Germline values: CDR1 SGHTA, CDR2 FQGNSA. The V and J ends lost 6 bases and 3 bases, in that order; junction bases with no gene match: 10. This CDR3 region has 15 residues. CDR3 DNA: TGTGCCAGCAGTTGGAGCGGGGGAGACAGCTACGAGCAGTACTTC. As protein: CASSWSGGDSYEQYF.

The V gene is TRBV6-7, the J gene TRBJ2-3, with TRBD1 matching 9 bases. TRBV6-7 falls under the ORF class, with uncertain function. V dropped 0 bases and J dropped 0; count of bases not matched to a gene: 13. The CDR3 is 20 residues long. The CDR3 DNA follows: TGTGCCAGCAGTTACTCGTTAAACCGGGACAGGGAGTTTAGCACAGATACGCAGTATTTT. It encodes CASSYSLNRDREFSTDTQYF.

The chain carries TRBV6-5 and TRBJ2-7, with TRBD2 matching over 9 bases. The CDR3 runs 15 residues. Per the germline V gene, CDR1 is MNHEY and CDR2 is SVGAGI. V dropped 7 bases and J dropped 4; count of bases not matched to a gene: 11. CDR3 sequence reads: CASTRGRGGNYEQYF. CDR3 DNA: TGTGCCAGCACCCGTGGGCGGGGGGGGAATTACGAGCAGTACTTC.

This chain links TRBV6-2 or TRBV6-3 with TRBJ1-2; D unresolved. Germline V gene lookup returns CDR1 MNHEY and CDR2 SVGEGT. V was cut by 2 bases and J by 2 bases, with 9 bases left in between. The CDR3 has 14 amino acids. CDR3 coding DNA: TGTGCCAGCAGTTACGTGCCAGGAAACTATGGCTACACCTTC. Its translation: CASSYVPGNYGYTF.

The CDR3: CASSLRGIGSEKLFF. CDR3 DNA: TGCGCCAGCAGCTTACGGGGGATAGGGAGTGAAAAACTGTTTTTT. This chain connects TRBV4-1 to TRBJ1-4, with a possible D match to TRBD1 (5 bases). The CDR3 length is 15 residues. Trimming stripped 5 bases from V and 7 bases from J, with 17 bases between. In germline, CDR1 is MGHRA, CDR2 YSYEKL.

V usage is TRBV3-1 (or the pseudogene TRBV3-2) and J usage is TRBJ1-1; D is unresolved. The CDR3 is made up of 14 amino acids. Germline assignment: CDR1 LGHDT and CDR2 YNNKEL (reference sequence). V dropped 6 bases and J dropped 4 bases, with 15 bases sitting between them. In DNA form, the CDR3 reads TGTGCCAGCAGTAGCGGGGAAGATGGCACTGAAGCTTTCTTT. This encodes CASSSGEDGTEAFF.